The clone carrying this T cell receptor beta chain was detected only a few times. This record comes from a study of blood T cells in healthy people across ages. Alongside a J-beta primer mix, a sample-barcoded 5' primer served in a second PCR lasting about 7 to 11 cycles. A template-switch adaptor with 12 random nucleotides tagged each cDNA molecule. Via MiXCR, TCRdb re-called the 5' RACE reads, giving one row per CDR3 protein. The top ten hold approximately 3.7% of the sample, which has about 800,000 distinct CDR3 sequences, about 25% seen once. The sample was also linked to a second study, of T cells of mothers and their children. This second report adds: There were over 10 million TCR beta CDR3 reads from each mother and around 2.7 million from each child. Related mother-child pairs shared slightly more overlap than unrelated pairs, but the difference was non-significant.

This clonotype was obtained from a boy aged 5-17 years in good health. The specimen was blood.

The CDR3 DNA follows: TGTGCCAGCAGTCGCCGGAGGGCCAAAAACATTCAGTACTTC. Protein: CASSRRRAKNIQYF. The chain links TRBV28 to TRBJ2-4; the D gene is possibly TRBD2 (5 bases). Germline V lookup: CDR1 MDHEN, CDR2 SYDVKM. The CDR3 sequence is 14 residues long. Trimming pared 5 bases from V and 1 base from J, leaving 9 bases between.